This record concerns one T cell receptor beta chain sequence. Its antigen is not known. These data are taken from a study of shared clonotypes between healthy human individuals. Whole-study context: The study drew on a couple of women and a few men aged 18 to 49 as donors.

Germline lookup yields CDR1 WSHSY and CDR2 SAAADI. This CDR3 is 14 amino acids long. The V and J ends lost 3 bases and 0 bases respectively, with 6 bases between them. Overall study findings and caveats: Among non-shared clonotypes, generation probabilities were lower than among those shared by all four donors.

Selected positively for CCR7 and CD45RO-negative, naive CD8 cells excluded terminally differentiated effector memory CD45RA+ cells. Investigators spread the genomic DNA of each subset evenly over several immunoSEQ plates. TCRdb's table, derived via immunoSEQ multiplex PCR, lists solely in-frame clones and lacks some. The table has 550,000 to 600,000 clones, roughly 98% seen once. Sequenced input: naive CD8+ T cells sorted from blood. This TCR came from a man aged 25-45 years in good health. V is TRBV10-2 and J is TRBJ1-5; D not certain. The CDR3 protein is CASSDSDSNQPQHF. DNA for the CDR3: TGCGCCAGCAGTGATTCGGATAGCAATCAGCCCCAGCATTTT.